These 25 T cell receptor beta chains were all obtained from the same sample, sequenced in a study of CD8 T cells in Susac syndrome. RNA was extracted with the RNeasy kit, and a quantity of roughly 0.5 to 1 ug was reverse transcribed using random hexamers. TCRdb ran MiXCR on the immunoSEQ multiplex PCR reads and lists one entry per CDR3 protein. This sample yields 160,000 or so distinct CDR3 sequences, of which about 95% are seen a single time; less than 0.2% belongs to the top ten. Sequenced material: CD8+ T cells from PBMCs. Source of these receptors: a human donor with multiple sclerosis.

The chain uses TRBV29-1 and TRBJ2-5; D is uncertain. Germline-derived CDR1 and CDR2 are SQVTM and ANQGSEA. This CDR3 comprises 12 residues. Between the trimmed V and J ends, which lost 1 base and 9 bases, there was a span of 12 bases. CDR3 loop: CSVEGPLAAQYF. The DNA for the CDR3 is TGCAGCGTTGAAGGTCCCCTGGCGGCCCAGTACTTC.

The V gene is TRBV28, the J gene TRBJ2-7; D may match TRBD1 or TRBD2 (5 bases each). The CDR3 length is 14 residues. V was cut by 6 bases and J by 0 bases, with 12 bases left in between. CDR1 is MDHEN and CDR2 is SYDVKM in the germline V gene. This CDR3 is CASRVPGSSYEQYF. CDR3 bases: TGTGCCAGCAGAGTGCCAGGGAGCTCCTACGAGCAGTACTTC. Full variable domain (missing parts from reference TRBV28 and TRBJ2-7): DVKVTQSSRYLVKRTGEKVFLECVQDMDHENMFWYRQDPGLGLRLIYFSYDVKMKEKGDIPEGYSVSREKKERFSLILESASTNQTSMYLCASRVPGSSYEQYFGPGTRLTVT.

The V and J genes are TRBV29-1 and TRBJ2-1, with 9 bases aligning to TRBD2. Per germline, CDR1 SQVTM and CDR2 ANQGSEA. The junction had 18 bases not matched to a gene; V was cut back by 2 bases and J by 4 bases. The CDR3 is 19 residues long. CDR3: CSVENGQLSSGRPYNEQFF. Here the CDR3 DNA reads TGCAGCGTTGAAAACGGACAGCTCTCGAGCGGGAGGCCTTACAATGAGCAGTTCTTC.

This clonotype was seen more than once but under ten times. This chain joins TRBV12-3 or TRBV12-4 and TRBJ2-1, with 12 bases identical to TRBD2. The CDR3 has 15 amino acids. The ends lost 4 bases at V and 2 bases at J; junction bases unmatched: 0. The CDR3, as DNA: TGTGCCAGCAGTTCTAGCGGGAGGGCCTACAATGAGCAGTTCTTC. It translates to CASSSSGRAYNEQFF.

V is TRBV29-1 and J is TRBJ1-3, with D tentatively TRBD1 (6 bases). Germline V gene data show CDR1 as SQVTM and CDR2 as ANQGSEA. The length of the CDR3 is 12 residues. Trimming took 7 bases from V and 0 from J, leaving 7 bases between them. CDR3 sequence: CSGTDSGNTIYF. CDR3 nucleotide sequence: TGCAGCGGGACAGACTCTGGAAACACCATATATTTT.

This clonotype has only a few counts. The genes are TRBV27 and TRBJ2-7; tentatively, D is TRBD2 (6 bases). V was cut by 5 bases and J by 0 bases, with 11 bases left in between. The CDR3 is 14 amino acids. Germline CDR1 and CDR2: MNHEY and SMNVEV (reference sequence). CDR3 sequence (DNA): TGTGCCAGCAGTCCCCGGGGGAGCTCCTACGAGCAGTACTTC. Amino acid sequence: CASSPRGSSYEQYF.

The CDR3, as DNA: TGTGCCAGCAGCACCCGCCTAGGAAATAACTACGAGCAGTACTTC. It specifies CASSTRLGNNYEQYF. V and J are TRBV27 and TRBJ2-7; D gene ambiguous. CDR1 and CDR2 from the germline V gene are MNHEY and SMNVEV (reference sequence). CDR3 length equals 15 residues. Trimming removed 6 bases at V and 3 bases at J, with 18 bases between.

The chain recombines TRBV7-6 with TRBJ2-7, with D unclear. The CDR3 contains 13 residues. The V end was cut by 4 bases, the J end by 2 bases, with 9 bases between. Germline V gene sequence: CDR1 SGHVS, CDR2 FNYEAQ. The CDR3 region has the DNA TGTGCCAGCAGCTCTGGTGAACCCTACGAGCAGTACTTC. Translated, it gives CASSSGEPYEQYF.

V gene TRBV15 combines with J gene TRBJ1-5, with D hard to call. Germline V lookup: CDR1 LNHNV, CDR2 YYDKDF (reference sequence). CDR3 length: 13 amino acids. Trimming cost V 5 bases and J 3 bases, with 8 bases left between them. CDR3 sequence reads: CATSPDSNQPQHF. CDR3 sequence (DNA): TGTGCCACCAGCCCGGACTCCAATCAGCCCCAGCATTTT.

V is TRBV7-9 and J is TRBJ1-2; the D is unclear. This CDR3 contains 12 residues. Trimming took 10 bases from V and 5 from J, leaving 14 bases between them. CDR1 SEHNR and CDR2 FQNEAQ come from the germline V gene (reference sequence). The CDR3 protein is CATKDPRYGYTF. The CDR3 nucleotides read TGTGCCACCAAGGACCCAAGATATGGCTACACCTTC. Together with reference TRBV7-9 and TRBJ1-2, the CDR3 gives the full variable domain: DTGVSQNPRHKITKRGQNVTFRCDPISEHNRLYWYRQTLGQGPEFLTYFQNEAQLEKSRLLSDRFSAERPKGSFSTLEIQRTEQGDSAMYLCATKDPRYGYTFGSGTRLTVV.

The chain joins TRBV2 to TRBJ2-5, with unresolved D. Germline V lookup: CDR1 SNHLY, CDR2 FYNNEI. The CDR3 has 14 amino acids. The V end lost 7 bases, the J end lost 2 bases, and 14 bases lay between the germline ends. CDR3 nucleotides: TGTGCCAGCAATGTTTGGGCAGATCAAGAGACCCAGTACTTC. Encoded protein: CASNVWADQETQYF.

This chain uses TRBV4-2 with TRBJ1-1; TRBD1 agrees at 7 bases. CDR1 LGHNA and CDR2 YNFKEQ come from the germline V gene. V lost 0 bases and J lost 4; bases outside the gene matches: 5. The CDR3 consists of 15 residues. The CDR3 region has the DNA TGTGCCAGCAGCCAAGAGACAGGGATTATCACTGAAGCTTTCTTT. Its translation is CASSQETGIITEAFF.

The V gene is TRBV15, the J gene TRBJ2-5; D remains unclear. CDR3 length equals 13 residues. Germline V gene lookup returns CDR1 LNHNV and CDR2 YYDKDF (reference sequence). V lost 5 bases and J 1 base, leaving 8 bases between the germline ends. The CDR3: CATSLDVQETQYF. The CDR3 DNA reads TGTGCCACCAGCCTGGACGTCCAAGAGACCCAGTACTTC. Full variable domain (remainder filled in from reference TRBV15 and TRBJ2-5): DAMVIQNPRYQVTQFGKPVTLSCSQTLNHNVMYWYQQKSSQAPKLLFHYYDKDFNNEADTPDNFQSRRPNTSFCFLDIRSPGLGDTAMYLCATSLDVQETQYFGPGTRLLVL.

J is TRBJ2-1 and V is TRBV12-3 or TRBV12-4, with D possibly being TRBD1 (6 bases). Deletions cut 5 bases from V and 6 bases from J, with 14 bases between. This CDR3 contains 14 residues. CDR3 nucleotides: TGTGCCAGCAGTCCAGGGGTACTCATCAATGAGCAGTTCTTC. This translates into CASSPGVLINEQFF.

The chain has TRBV25-1 and TRBJ2-7; no reliable D call. Trimming took off 3 bases at V and 0 bases at J, with 9 bases between the two ends. The CDR3 is 14 amino acids. Germline V gene lookup returns CDR1 MGHDK and CDR2 SYGVNS. DNA for the CDR3: TGTGCCAGCAGTGACCCAGGACGCTCCTACGAGCAGTACTTC. Amino acids: CASSDPGRSYEQYF.

The chain combines TRBV29-1 with TRBJ2-5, with 13 bases fitting TRBD2. The V gene's germline CDR1 is SQVTM and CDR2 ANQGSEA. The CDR3 spans 18 residues. V shed 4 bases, J shed 9 bases, and the junction held 20 bases outside the gene matches. As DNA, the CDR3 is TGCAGCGTTGTCGGGACTAGCGGGAACCATAGCGCAAGAGAAGCCCAGTACTTC. Translation: CSVVGTSGNHSAREAQYF.

This chain links TRBV29-1 with TRBJ2-1; no firm D call. V shed 2 bases and J shed 0 bases, with 14 bases lying between them. The CDR3 covers 16 residues. Germline V gene lookup returns CDR1 SQVTM and CDR2 ANQGSEA. The CDR3 nucleotides are TGCAGCGTTGAACCGACAATACTTCGCTCCTACAATGAGCAGTTCTTC. Amino acid sequence: CSVEPTILRSYNEQFF.

This chain connects TRBV27 to TRBJ2-5; TRBD1 agrees at 9 bases. There are 15 residues in the CDR3. V lost 6 bases, J lost 9 bases, and 14 bases stayed unmatched. In germline, CDR1 is MNHEY, CDR2 SMNVEV (reference sequence). The CDR3 is CASSQVPDRGEAQYF. The CDR3 DNA sequence: TGTGCCAGCAGCCAAGTTCCGGACAGGGGTGAGGCCCAGTACTTC.

This chain links TRBV9 with TRBJ1-3; no clear D. CDR3 size: 14 residues. The germline gives CDR1 SGDLS, CDR2 YYNGEE. Between the trimmed V and J ends, which lost 0 bases and 5 bases, there was a span of 9 bases. CDR3 in amino acids: CASSVEKERNTIYF. CDR3 bases: TGTGCCAGCAGCGTAGAGAAGGAAAGAAACACCATATATTTT.

The rearrangement links TRBV4-1 to TRBJ1-2; 8 nucleotides align to TRBD1. The germline V gene has CDR1 MGHRA and CDR2 YSYEKL. V was pared by 0 bases and J by 8 bases, with 8 bases of the junction left unmatched. CDR3 length equals 15 residues. This CDR3 reads CASSQERQGAFGYTF. CDR3 DNA sequence: TGCGCCAGCAGCCAAGAGAGGCAGGGGGCATTCGGCTACACCTTC.

The chain links TRBV5-6 to TRBJ2-1, with TRBD2 identical over 10 bases. CDR1 and CDR2 (germline): SGHDT, YYEEEE. The CDR3 length is 15 residues. Losses at the gene ends were 3 bases for V and 7 bases for J; bases not matched to a gene: 7. The CDR3 DNA is TGTGCCAGCAGCTCCCCTAGCGGGGGTGCAAATGAGCAGTTCTTC. It codes for CASSSPSGGANEQFF.

The chain is built from TRBV25-1 and TRBJ2-3; D might be TRBD2 (5 bases). Germline V gives CDR1 MGHDK, CDR2 SYGVNS. The length of the CDR3 is 13 residues. Deletions cut 4 bases from V and 5 bases from J, with 10 bases between. The chain's CDR3 is CASSGGVGDTQYF. The CDR3 DNA reads as TGTGCCAGCAGTGGGGGAGTCGGAGATACGCAGTATTTT.

This rearrangement joins TRBV28 to TRBJ2-1; D possibly corresponds to TRBD1 (6 bases). The V end lost 7 bases, the J end lost 7 bases, and 20 bases lay between the germline ends. The germline gives CDR1 MDHEN, CDR2 SYDVKM. This CDR3 has 15 residues. The CDR3 protein is CASNLVGGEWNEQFF. The DNA of the CDR3 is TGTGCCAGCAACCTGGTAGGGGGAGAGTGGAATGAGCAGTTCTTC.

The CDR3: CSVVLANTEAFF. The CDR3 nucleotides read TGCAGCGTTGTTCTGGCGAACACTGAAGCTTTCTTT. This chain joins TRBV29-1 and TRBJ1-1; D uncertain. Trimming took 4 bases from V and 1 from J, leaving 7 bases between them. The CDR3 totals 12 residues. Germline CDR1 is SQVTM and CDR2 is ANQGSEA.

This clonotype appeared once. The chain has TRBV9 and TRBJ2-1, with no clear D. This CDR3 region has 11 residues. In germline, CDR1 is SGDLS, CDR2 YYNGEE. The V gene lost 0 bases and the J gene lost 9 bases, with 4 bases spanning the gap. DNA for the CDR3: TGTGCCAGCAGCGTAGCAGGTGAGCAGTTCTTC. It codes for CASSVAGEQFF.